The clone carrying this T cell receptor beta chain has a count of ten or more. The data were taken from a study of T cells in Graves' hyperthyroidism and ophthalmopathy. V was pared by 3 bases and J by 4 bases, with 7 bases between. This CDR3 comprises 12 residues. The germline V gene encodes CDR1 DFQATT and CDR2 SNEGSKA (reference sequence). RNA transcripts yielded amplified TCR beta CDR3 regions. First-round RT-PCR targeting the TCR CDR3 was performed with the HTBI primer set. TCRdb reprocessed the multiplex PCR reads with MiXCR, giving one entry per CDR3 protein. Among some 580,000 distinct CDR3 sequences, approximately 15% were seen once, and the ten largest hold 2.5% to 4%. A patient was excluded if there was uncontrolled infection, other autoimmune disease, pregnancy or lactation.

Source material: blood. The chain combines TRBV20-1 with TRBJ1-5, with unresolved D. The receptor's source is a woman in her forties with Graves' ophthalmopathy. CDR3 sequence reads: CSARLTNQPQHF. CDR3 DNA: TGCAGTGCTAGGCTGACAAATCAGCCCCAGCATTTT.